This TCR beta chain appears in the sequencing data of a study of blood T cell repertoires in COVID-19. The protocol was immunoSEQ multiplex PCR, while the TCRdb copy is restricted to in-frame clones and leaves out a portion. The table lists 470,000 or so clones, approximately 85% of them singletons. The sample consisted of peripheral blood. This receptor was identified in a human donor in a cohort sampled during active COVID-19.

The CDR3 reads CSVQGLAGGLGGREQYF. The DNA of the CDR3 is TGCAGCGTTCAGGGACTAGCGGGAGGATTAGGGGGTCGGGAGCAGTACTTC. This chain links TRBV29-1 with TRBJ2-7; 15 bases fit TRBD2. This CDR3 region has 17 residues. The germline V gene has CDR1 SQVTM and CDR2 ANQGSEA. The junction had 15 bases not matched to a gene; V was cut back by 5 bases and J by 7 bases.